What follows are 31 T cell receptor beta chains derived from one specimen sequenced in a study of CD8+ T cells in alopecia areata. Sequencing relied on a cDNA template that was reverse transcribed from extracted RNA. Produced via immunoSEQ multiplex PCR; TCRdb's table is partial and in-frame only. The sample shows 100,000 to 150,000 clones, more than 40% of them seen only once. The material sequenced was CD8+ T cells sorted from blood, taken at week 0. These receptor sequences come from a human donor with alopecia areata.

The chain is built from TRBV5-1 and TRBJ2-7, with D possibly matching TRBD2 (6 bases). The CDR3 length is 15 residues. Per the germline V gene, CDR1 is SGHRS and CDR2 is YFSETQ. Trimming removed 3 bases at V and 7 bases at J, with 20 bases between. CDR3 sequence: CASSSEGGSPEEQYF. The CDR3 nucleotides read TGCGCCAGCAGCTCCGAAGGAGGGTCCCCCGAGGAGCAGTACTTC.

The rearrangement links TRBV7-9 to TRBJ2-7; D is undetermined. Germline V lookup: CDR1 SEHNR, CDR2 FQNEAQ (reference sequence). The germline V and J ends were trimmed by 5 bases and 3 bases, with 17 bases remaining between them. This CDR3 comprises 15 residues. The CDR3 bases are TGTGCCAGCAGCAGCTCCATGGTGTCCGGCTACGAGCAGTACTTC. Translation: CASSSSMVSGYEQYF.

This clone has only a few counts. The chain carries TRBV18 and TRBJ1-6; D is ambiguous. Between the trimmed V and J ends, which lost 2 bases and 8 bases, there was a span of 10 bases. The CDR3 loop spans 14 amino acids. The germline CDR1 and CDR2 sequences are KGHSH and LQKENI. The CDR3 DNA reads TGTGCCAGCTCACCAGGGCCGGGCGATTCACCCCTCCACTTT. It specifies CASSPGPGDSPLHF. The whole variable domain, filled in from reference TRBV18 and TRBJ1-6, reads NAGVMQNPRHLVRRRGQEARLRCSPMKGHSHVYWYRQLPEEGLKFMVYLQKENIIDESGMPKERFSAEFPKEGPSILRIQQVVRGDSAAYFCASSPGPGDSPLHFGNGTRLTVT.

In its sample, this clone was seen many times. This chain uses TRBV5-8 with TRBJ2-5; D may be TRBD2 (6 bases). Germline values: CDR1 SGHTS, CDR2 YDEGEE. This CDR3 contains 12 residues. V shed 4 bases and J shed 12 bases, with 16 bases lying between them. DNA for the CDR3: TGTGCCAGCAGCCCCGAGACTAGAATTGAGTACTTC. Its protein product is CASSPETRIEYF.

In this sample, this clone turned up a few times. The chain couples TRBV10-3 to TRBJ2-3; D gene unclear. The ends were cut back, 3 bases at V and 3 bases at J, with 10 bases in the middle. This CDR3 is 14 amino acids long. Germline CDR1 ENHRY, CDR2 SYGVKD. CDR3: CAISEGAWTDTQYF. DNA of the CDR3: TGTGCCATCAGTGAAGGAGCTTGGACAGATACGCAGTATTTT.

This chain links TRBV29-1 with TRBJ2-7, with no clear D. The germline gives CDR1 SQVTM, CDR2 ANQGSEA. The CDR3 extends over 12 amino acids. V was pared by 7 bases and J by 2 bases, with 12 bases between. The CDR3 is CSARQLPYEQYF. CDR3 nucleotide sequence: TGCAGCGCCCGACAACTCCCCTACGAGCAGTACTTC.

Only a few counts were recorded for this clone. The V gene is TRBV13, the J gene TRBJ2-5; TRBD2 is a possible D gene (6 bases). This CDR3 is 16 amino acids long. V was trimmed by 3 bases and J by 1 base, leaving 15 bases between them. The germline V gene has CDR1 PRHDT and CDR2 FYEKMQ (reference sequence). The CDR3 bases are TGTGCCAGCAGCTTCTTGCCACTAGCACCCCAAGAGACCCAGTACTTC. This encodes CASSFLPLAPQETQYF.

This clone showed up many times. The chain couples TRBV9 to TRBJ2-7; D gene unclear. This CDR3 has 14 amino acids. Trimming removed 0 bases at V and 0 bases at J, with 7 bases between. Germline V gives CDR1 SGDLS, CDR2 YYNGEE. The CDR3 bases are TGTGCCAGCAGCGTAGGCAGAAGCTCCTACGAGCAGTACTTC. Protein sequence: CASSVGRSSYEQYF.

V is TRBV6-5 and J is TRBJ2-1; weak D call: TRBD1 (6 bases). With 2 bases removed from V and 6 bases from J, the gap between germline ends came to 11 bases. Germline lookup yields CDR1 MNHEY and CDR2 SVGAGI. This CDR3 comprises 14 residues. This CDR3 reads CASSYDRYINEQFF. The CDR3 DNA follows: TGTGCCAGCAGTTACGACAGGTACATCAATGAGCAGTTCTTC.

Details on this clone: The junction shows a germline mismatch at one end, possibly a read error. Other DNA sequences in this specimen translate into the identical CDR3. This sequence joins TRBV4-1 and TRBJ2-7; D may be TRBD1 (5 bases). Germline V lookup: CDR1 MGHRA, CDR2 YSYEKL. This CDR3 spans 16 amino acids. In DNA form, the CDR3 reads TGTGCCAGCAGCCCCTGGGGCGGTGATACCTCCTACGAGCAGTACTTC. Translating it yields CASSPWGGDTSYEQYF.

The V and J genes are TRBV27 and TRBJ1-2; no firm D call. The CDR3 length is 13 residues. From germline, CDR1 is MNHEY and CDR2 SMNVEV (reference sequence). Trimming took 2 bases from V and 7 from J, leaving 11 bases between them. The CDR3 DNA is TGTGCCAGCAGTTTAATTCGGGAGGGTGGCTACACCTTC. Encoded protein: CASSLIREGGYTF.

This chain joins TRBV2 and TRBJ1-1; the D is unclear. The CDR3 runs to 12 residues. V gave up 8 bases and J gave up 8 bases, with 15 bases separating them. Germline CDR1 SNHLY, CDR2 FYNNEI. DNA of the CDR3: TGTGCCAGCGAGAGCTCACGGTCCGAAGCTTTCTTT. Translation: CASESSRSEAFF.

The rearrangement links TRBV7-8 to TRBJ1-2, with D tentatively TRBD1 (6 bases). Germline CDR1 is SGHVS and CDR2 is FQNEAQ. Trimming cost V 5 bases and J 2 bases, with 15 bases left between them. This CDR3 comprises 15 residues. The CDR3 sequence: CASSHRTEENYGYTF. Written as DNA, the CDR3 is TGTGCCAGCAGCCACCGGACAGAGGAAAACTATGGCTACACCTTC.

CDR3 DNA sequence: TGTGCCAGCAGCGCCGGGACCCAGCGCACAGATACGCAGTATTTT. It yields the protein CASSAGTQRTDTQYF. The chain employs TRBV9 and TRBJ2-3; perhaps D is TRBD1 or TRBD2 (5 bases each). Germline loops: CDR1 SGDLS, CDR2 YYNGEE. CDR3 size: 15 residues. V gave up 3 bases and J gave up 1 base, with 12 bases separating them.

V usage is TRBV14 and J usage is TRBJ2-5, with a possible D match to TRBD2 (6 bases). Germline V gene data show CDR1 as SGHDN and CDR2 as FVKESK. The CDR3 is 14 residues long. V lost 4 bases and J lost 5, with 14 bases in between. The CDR3 loop is CASSPYVAVETQYF. The CDR3 DNA reads TGTGCCAGCAGCCCGTACGTAGCGGTGGAGACCCAGTACTTC.

The chain joins TRBV7-2 to TRBJ2-1; 7 nucleotides line up with TRBD1. The germline gives CDR1 SGHTA, CDR2 FQGNSA. V was pared by 5 bases and J by 4 bases, with 14 bases of the junction left unmatched. The CDR3 is made up of 17 amino acids. CDR3 bases: TGTGCCAGCAGCCGGGACCCAGCGACAGGGAAGTACAATGAGCAGTTCTTC. Translation gives CASSRDPATGKYNEQFF.

This chain uses TRBV30 with TRBJ1-1; a possible D gene is TRBD1 (5 bases). The ends were cut back, 4 bases at V and 5 bases at J, with 14 bases in the middle. The CDR3 contains 13 residues. Germline V gene lookup returns CDR1 GTSNPN and CDR2 SVGIG (reference sequence). DNA for the CDR3: TGTGCCTGGAATGAAGGTTGGGGGACTGAAGCTTTCTTT. Translated: CAWNEGWGTEAFF.

The chain couples TRBV29-1 to TRBJ2-5; D not certain. V lost 4 bases to trimming and J lost 4 bases, with 4 bases between them. The CDR3 covers 10 residues. The germline CDR1 and CDR2 sequences are SQVTM and ANQGSEA. CDR3 DNA sequence: TGCAGCGTTGTACGAGAGACCCAGTACTTC. It specifies CSVVRETQYF. Full variable domain (remainder filled in from reference TRBV29-1 and TRBJ2-5): SAVISQKPSRDICQRGTSLTIQCQVDSQVTMMFWYRQQPGQSLTLIATANQGSEATYESGFVIDKFPISRPNLTFSTLTVSNMSPEDSSIYLCSVVRETQYFGPGTRLLVL.

The chain is built from TRBV5-1 and TRBJ1-2, with D uncertain. The CDR3 spans 16 residues. V lost 0 bases, J lost 4 bases, and 16 bases lay in between. Germline CDR1 is SGHRS and CDR2 is YFSETQ. The CDR3 reads CASSLATAVRAYGYTF. The CDR3 DNA sequence: TGCGCCAGCAGCTTGGCCACGGCCGTCCGCGCCTATGGCTACACCTTC. Looking up the rest from reference TRBV5-1 and TRBJ1-2 gives the full variable domain: KAGVTQTPRYLIKTRGQQVTLSCSPISGHRSVSWYQQTPGQGLQFLFEYFSETQRNKGNFPGRFSGRQFSNSRSEMNVSTLELGDSALYLCASSLATAVRAYGYTFGSGTRLTVV.

This clone occurred a few times. The V and J genes are TRBV23-1 and TRBJ1-6; D is unresolved. TRBV23-1 is assigned to the ORF class and has an uncertain function. Trimming pared 10 bases from V and 14 bases from J, leaving 18 bases between. This CDR3 has 12 residues. CDR3 bases: TGCGCCACCGGACTAATGCCCCCGGCCCTCCACTTT. It yields the protein CATGLMPPALHF.

The sample holds a few counts of this clone. The V and J genes are TRBV9 and TRBJ1-3; D possibly corresponds to TRBD1 (5 bases). Germline V gives CDR1 SGDLS, CDR2 YYNGEE. The CDR3 consists of 14 residues. V lost 4 bases to trimming and J lost 0 bases, with 8 bases between them. CDR3 nucleotides: TGTGCCAGCAGCTACGACAGCTCTGGAAACACCATATATTTT. It translates to CASSYDSSGNTIYF.

This clone showed up many times. The chain uses TRBV6-5 and TRBJ1-2, with 9 bases lining up with TRBD1. From germline, CDR1 is MNHEY and CDR2 SVGAGI. The J segment lost 7 bases and the V segment lost 6 bases, leaving 9 bases of the junction unmatched. The CDR3 contains 14 residues. The CDR3 protein is CASRVGQGISGYTF. The DNA for the CDR3 is TGTGCCAGCAGGGTGGGACAGGGAATCTCTGGCTACACCTTC.

The chain carries TRBV25-1 and TRBJ2-3; 12 bases line up with TRBD2. This CDR3 is built from 18 residues. In germline, CDR1 is MGHDK, CDR2 SYGVNS. J lost 1 base, V lost 2 bases, and 7 bases had no gene match. The CDR3 loop reads CASSEPSRTSGGTDTQYF. In DNA form, the CDR3 reads TGTGCCAGCAGTGAACCTTCCCGGACTAGCGGGGGCACAGATACGCAGTATTTT.

This clone has a handful of counts. V and J are TRBV13 and TRBJ2-5; the D is unclear. Deletions cut 5 bases from V and 1 base from J, with 2 bases between. From germline, CDR1 is PRHDT and CDR2 FYEKMQ (reference sequence). This CDR3 is built from 11 residues. The CDR3 loop reads CASSGQETQYF. CDR3 nucleotide sequence: TGTGCCAGCAGCGGCCAAGAGACCCAGTACTTC.

The chain uses TRBV5-6 and TRBJ2-1, with 9 bases fitting TRBD2. There are 14 residues in the CDR3. The germline CDR1 and CDR2 sequences are SGHDT and YYEEEE. Trimming at V came to 2 bases and at J to 8 bases, leaving 5 bases not matched to a gene. Here the CDR3 DNA reads TGTGCCAGCAGCTTCGCTAGCGGGGAGTATGAGCAGTTCTTC. This sequence encodes CASSFASGEYEQFF.

In nucleotides, the CDR3 is TGTGCCAGCAGTGAATCCGTGACAGGGGGAGGGGAGACCCAGTACTTC. It encodes CASSESVTGGGETQYF. The chain recombines TRBV25-1 with TRBJ2-5; 9 bases line up with TRBD1. Unmatched junction bases numbered 8, after V lost 1 base and J lost 5 bases. The germline CDR1 and CDR2 sequences are MGHDK and SYGVNS. The CDR3 is made up of 16 amino acids.

This chain's CDR3 is CASSLEGQQNTEAFF. Here the CDR3 DNA reads TGCGCCAGCAGCTTGGAAGGACAGCAGAACACTGAAGCTTTCTTT. V gene TRBV5-1 combines with J gene TRBJ1-1; a possible D gene is TRBD1 (6 bases). This CDR3 region has 15 residues. With 0 bases removed from V and 1 base from J, the gap between germline ends came to 10 bases. In germline, CDR1 is SGHRS, CDR2 YFSETQ.

This clone was counted only a few times. The chain is built from TRBV5-1 and TRBJ1-5, with 9 bases that match TRBD1. The CDR3 totals 15 residues. CDR1 and CDR2 from the germline V gene are SGHRS and YFSETQ. V shed 6 bases and J 5 bases; nucleotides not matched to a gene: 9. The DNA of the CDR3 is TGCGCCAGCAAGCCTCGGGACAGGGTGGATCAGCCCCAGCATTTT. Translation: CASKPRDRVDQPQHF.

The chain couples TRBV4-1 to TRBJ2-5; 12 nucleotides align to TRBD2. Germline-derived CDR1 and CDR2 are MGHRA and YSYEKL. J was trimmed by 5 bases and V by 4 bases; bases with no gene match: 17. The CDR3 is 19 residues long. This CDR3 reads CASSPTGLAGQYPFETQYF. The CDR3 DNA is TGCGCCAGCAGCCCCACGGGACTAGCGGGCCAATATCCTTTTGAGACCCAGTACTTC.

This chain uses TRBV7-9 with TRBJ2-2, with D perhaps being TRBD1 or TRBD2 (5 bases each). The CDR3 has 13 amino acids. CDR1 and CDR2 (germline): SEHNR, FQNEAQ (reference sequence). V was pared by 5 bases and J by 7 bases, with 11 bases between. The CDR3 bases are TGTGCCAGCAGCCCCACTAGGGGCGGGGAGCTGTTTTTT. Amino acids: CASSPTRGGELFF.

In DNA, the CDR3 is TGCAGCGTTGAAGATCCGTTTCAGGAATTGAGAGCCCTCAACTATGGCTACACCTTC. Translated: CSVEDPFQELRALNYGYTF. The rearrangement uses TRBV29-1 and TRBJ1-2; D gene ambiguous. This CDR3 region has 19 residues. Germline V gene data show CDR1 as SQVTM and CDR2 as ANQGSEA. V was cut by 0 bases and J by 2 bases, with 25 bases left in between.